Listed here are 17 T cell receptor beta chains from one sample, sequenced in a study of technical replicates of blood from a handful of donors. Generated by immunoSEQ multiplex PCR, the TCRdb table keeps only in-frame clones and is missing some. The sample consists of more than 65,000 clones, around 94% of them appearing once. The sample was T cells isolated from PBMCs. These receptors all come from a human donor in good health.

This clone showed up just once. V usage is TRBV28 and J usage is TRBJ1-2, with TRBD1 identical over 8 bases. With V trimmed by 6 bases and J by 3 bases, 9 bases remained unmatched. This CDR3 contains 15 residues. CDR1 and CDR2 from the germline V gene are MDHEN and SYDVKM. For the CDR3, the DNA is TGTGCCAGCAGGAACCTGGACAGGGCGTACTATGGCTACACCTTC. Translation: CASRNLDRAYYGYTF.

The rearrangement uses TRBV7-3 and TRBJ2-6; D remains ambiguous. Germline values: CDR1 SGHTA, CDR2 FQGTGA. This CDR3 spans 17 amino acids. V lost 0 bases and J 0 bases, leaving 9 bases between the germline ends. In nucleotides, the CDR3 is TGTGCCAGCAGCTTAACGTCGGTTCGCTCTGGGGCCAACGTCCTGACTTTC. It translates to CASSLTSVRSGANVLTF.

The V and J genes are TRBV6-1 and TRBJ1-2; D gene ambiguous. CDR1 is MNHNS, CDR2 SASEGT, per germline. The CDR3 has 13 residues. The V end lost 2 bases, the J end lost 4 bases, and 8 bases lay between the germline ends. The CDR3 sequence: CASSESFIYGYTF. CDR3 nucleotide sequence: TGTGCCAGCAGTGAATCCTTTATCTATGGCTACACCTTC.

The chain recombines TRBV10-3 with TRBJ2-3, with 12 nucleotides matching TRBD1. V shed 2 bases and J 4 bases; nucleotides not matched to a gene: 4. CDR1 and CDR2 (germline): ENHRY, SYGVKD. The CDR3 is 16 amino acids. Here the CDR3 reads CAISERDRGRADTQYF. CDR3 bases: TGTGCCATCAGTGAGAGGGACAGGGGGCGTGCAGATACGCAGTATTTT.

V gene TRBV5-5 combines with J gene TRBJ1-1; D gene ambiguous. This CDR3 is built from 15 residues. With 7 bases removed from V and 0 bases from J, the gap between germline ends came to 16 bases. CDR1 is SGHKS and CDR2 is YYEKEE in the germline V gene (reference sequence). CDR3 protein: CASGWTGNMNTEAFF. CDR3 in DNA: TGTGCCAGCGGGTGGACGGGGAATATGAACACTGAAGCTTTCTTT.

The chain carries TRBV29-1 and TRBJ1-1; TRBD1 matches 7 bases. The CDR3 length is 13 residues. CDR1 is SQVTM and CDR2 is ANQGSEA in the germline V gene. V gave up 7 bases and J gave up 1 base; unmatched junction bases: 6. The CDR3 DNA sequence: TGCAGCGCCCCTGACAGGGCGAACACTGAAGCTTTCTTT. Amino acid sequence: CSAPDRANTEAFF.

The chain recombines TRBV5-4 with TRBJ2-1, with TRBD1 matching 11 bases. The CDR3 runs to 16 residues. CDR1 SGHNT and CDR2 YYREEE come from the germline V gene (reference sequence). V shed 5 bases, J shed 4 bases, and the junction held 8 bases outside the gene matches. This CDR3 is CASSSGTGGRYNEQFF. The CDR3 nucleotides are TGTGCCAGCAGTTCCGGGACAGGGGGGAGATACAATGAGCAGTTCTTC. The full variable domain, in which reference TRBV5-4 and TRBJ2-1 provide the parts outside the CDR3, is ETGVTQSPTHLIKTRGQQVTLRCSSQSGHNTVSWYQQALGQGPQFIFQYYREEENGRGNFPPRFSGLQFPNYSSELNVNALELDDSALYLCASSSGTGGRYNEQFFGPGTRLTVL.

The chain joins TRBV5-1 to TRBJ2-5; weak D call: TRBD1 (6 bases). Trimming removed 4 bases from V and 2 bases from J, with 21 bases in between. This CDR3 is built from 17 residues. Germline CDR1 reads SGHRS; CDR2 reads YFSETQ. The CDR3 DNA reads as TGCGCCAGCAGCCGTTACCGCAGACTCGGACAGCAAGAGACCCAGTACTTC. This translates into CASSRYRRLGQQETQYF.

The table lists this clone with many counts. This chain connects TRBV27 to TRBJ2-7; 7 positions agree with TRBD1. The V segment lost 6 bases and the J segment 2 bases; nucleotides outside the gene matches: 13. CDR3 size: 16 residues. In germline, CDR1 is MNHEY, CDR2 SMNVEV (reference sequence). The CDR3 protein is CASRPRGSSQTYEQYF. CDR3 nucleotide sequence: TGTGCCAGCAGACCCAGGGGGTCATCTCAGACCTACGAGCAGTACTTC.

The chain employs TRBV29-1 and TRBJ2-7, with a tentative D call TRBD1 (7 bases). Trimming shortened V by 5 bases and J by 4 bases, and 15 bases separated the two germline ends. This CDR3 region has 13 residues. Germline values: CDR1 SQVTM, CDR2 ANQGSEA. CDR3 sequence reads: CSVRGQGGYEQYF. CDR3 DNA sequence: TGCAGCGTTAGGGGGCAGGGAGGATACGAGCAGTACTTC.

This clone appeared once. CDR3 coding DNA: TGTGCCAGCAGCCCACCGGGAGCCTACACTGAAGCTTTCTTT. Translation gives CASSPPGAYTEAFF. The chain combines TRBV7-9 with TRBJ1-1; D unresolved. The V end was cut by 5 bases, the J end by 3 bases, with 13 bases between. The CDR3 is made up of 14 amino acids. The germline V gene encodes CDR1 SEHNR and CDR2 FQNEAQ (reference sequence).

The chain combines TRBV28 with TRBJ2-3, with TRBD1 identical over 10 bases. CDR1 and CDR2 from the germline V gene are MDHEN and SYDVKM. This CDR3 comprises 16 residues. Losses at the gene ends were 2 bases for V and 5 bases for J; bases not matched to a gene: 7. The CDR3, as DNA: TGTGCCAGCAGTTTAGGGACAGGGGCCTTCGGAGATACGCAGTATTTT. This codes for CASSLGTGAFGDTQYF.

The chain carries TRBV2 and TRBJ1-5; perhaps TRBD1 as D (5 bases). Per the germline V gene, CDR1 is SNHLY and CDR2 is FYNNEI. V dropped 5 bases and J dropped 1 base, with 12 bases sitting between them. This CDR3 has 15 residues. CDR3 residues: CASSSGKRSNQPQHF. The CDR3 bases are TGTGCCAGCAGTTCAGGGAAACGGAGCAATCAGCCCCAGCATTTT. The full variable domain, rest sourced from reference TRBV2 and TRBJ1-5, is EPEVTQTPSHQVTQMGQEVILRCVPISNHLYFYWYRQILGQKVEFLVSFYNNEISEKSEIFDDQFSVERPDGSNFTLKIRSTKLEDSAMYFCASSSGKRSNQPQHFGDGTRLSIL.

This CDR3 is CASSDDRYTEAFF. The CDR3 nucleotides are TGTGCCAGCAGCGACGACAGGTACACTGAAGCTTTCTTT. The chain is built from TRBV6-5 and TRBJ1-1; TRBD1 might be the D (6 bases). Trimming pared 6 bases from V and 3 bases from J, leaving 11 bases between. Germline V CDR1 and CDR2: MNHEY, SVGAGI. There are 13 residues in the CDR3.

V is TRBV9 and J is TRBJ1-2, with 7 bases matching TRBD1. Trimming at V came to 0 bases and at J to 7 bases, leaving 9 bases not matched to a gene. CDR1 is SGDLS, CDR2 YYNGEE, per germline. The CDR3 has 15 residues. The CDR3 reads CASSVDPTGQSGYTF. The CDR3 DNA is TGTGCCAGCAGCGTAGATCCGACAGGGCAGAGTGGCTACACCTTC.

The rearrangement joins TRBV5-1 to TRBJ2-7; 7 nucleotides line up with TRBD1. The CDR3 is made up of 15 amino acids. CDR1 is SGHRS, CDR2 YFSETQ, per germline. J lost 9 bases, V lost 1 base, and 13 bases had no gene match. The CDR3: CASSLLPGQSLGQYF. CDR3 DNA: TGCGCCAGCAGCTTGTTACCGGGACAGTCCCTTGGGCAGTACTTC. The full variable domain, in which reference TRBV5-1 and TRBJ2-7 provide the parts outside the CDR3, is KAGVTQTPRYLIKTRGQQVTLSCSPISGHRSVSWYQQTPGQGLQFLFEYFSETQRNKGNFPGRFSGRQFSNSRSEMNVSTLELGDSALYLCASSLLPGQSLGQYFGPGTRLTVT.

In its sample, this clone was seen once. V and J are TRBV28 and TRBJ2-7; 9 bases fit TRBD2. CDR3 length equals 17 residues. Unmatched junction bases numbered 15, after V lost 6 bases and J lost 3 bases. Germline V gene sequence: CDR1 MDHEN, CDR2 SYDVKM. The CDR3 region is CASSPPLGLAGGYEQYF. CDR3 nucleotide sequence: TGTGCCAGCAGCCCCCCCCTGGGACTAGCCGGAGGCTACGAGCAGTACTTC.